This T cell receptor beta chain derives from a study of technical replicates of blood from several donors. Germline CDR1 LGHNA, CDR2 YNFKEQ. The CDR3 sequence is 16 residues long. Trimming removed 0 bases at V and 4 bases at J, with 13 bases between. The method was immunoSEQ multiplex PCR; TCRdb's version includes in-frame clones alone and lacks a portion of them. The sample includes 75,000 to 90,000 clones, nearly 95% seen only once; the top ten take 0.3% to 0.45%. This TCR was recovered from a human donor in good health. Sequencing was done on a sample of T cells isolated from PBMCs. The chain combines TRBV4-2 with TRBJ2-1; a possible D gene is TRBD2 (5 bases). CDR3 nucleotide sequence: TGTGCCAGCAGCCAAGATATCGGGGAGATTTACAATGAGCAGTTCTTC. Translated, it gives CASSQDIGEIYNEQFF.